The source of this T cell receptor beta chain is a study of blood T cell repertoires in COVID-19. Germline loops: CDR1 SGHRS, CDR2 YFSETQ. This CDR3 is 15 amino acids long. V was shortened by 0 bases and J by 5 bases, with 12 bases between the two germline ends. Measured with immunoSEQ multiplex PCR; TCRdb has only the in-frame clones, and not every one. The sample yields about 130,000 clones, about 80% seen once. This receptor was taken from a woman aged 45-65 years with acute or convalescent COVID-19. The gene calls are TRBV5-1 and TRBJ2-1; D is undetermined. The sample taken for sequencing was peripheral blood. DNA of the CDR3: TGCGCCAGCAGCTTGGATTACCTGACTCACAATGAGCAGTTCTTC. Protein product: CASSLDYLTHNEQFF.